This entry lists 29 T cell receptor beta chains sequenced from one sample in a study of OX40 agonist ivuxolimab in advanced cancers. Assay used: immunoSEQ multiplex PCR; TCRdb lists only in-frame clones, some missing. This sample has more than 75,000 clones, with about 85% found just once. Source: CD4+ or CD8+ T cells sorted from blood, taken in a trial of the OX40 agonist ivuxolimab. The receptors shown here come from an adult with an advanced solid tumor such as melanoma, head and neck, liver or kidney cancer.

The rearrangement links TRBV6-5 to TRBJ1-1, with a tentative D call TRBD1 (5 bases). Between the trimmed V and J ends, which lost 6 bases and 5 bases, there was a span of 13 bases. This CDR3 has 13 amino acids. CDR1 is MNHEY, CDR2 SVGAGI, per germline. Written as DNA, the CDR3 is TGTGCCAGCAGCGGCCGCCCAGGGACTGAAGCTTTCTTT. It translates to CASSGRPGTEAFF.

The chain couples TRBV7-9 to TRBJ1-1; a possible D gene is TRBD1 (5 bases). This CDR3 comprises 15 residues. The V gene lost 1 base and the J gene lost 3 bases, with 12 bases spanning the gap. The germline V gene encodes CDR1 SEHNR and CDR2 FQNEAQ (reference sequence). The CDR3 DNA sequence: TGTGCCAGCAGCTTAGGCAGGGTGGACGACACTGAAGCTTTCTTT. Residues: CASSLGRVDDTEAFF.

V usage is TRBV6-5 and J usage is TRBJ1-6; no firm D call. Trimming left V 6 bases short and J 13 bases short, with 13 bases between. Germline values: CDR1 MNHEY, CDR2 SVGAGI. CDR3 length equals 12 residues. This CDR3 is CASRIGRTPLHF. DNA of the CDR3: TGTGCCAGCAGGATAGGGAGAACTCCCCTCCACTTT.

CDR3 protein: CASRPTGAKNIQYF. In nucleotides, the CDR3 is TGTGCCAGCAGGCCCACAGGAGCCAAAAACATTCAGTACTTC. The V call is TRBV11-2, the J call TRBJ2-4, with D possibly matching TRBD1 (5 bases). V was pared by 6 bases and J by 0 bases, with 9 bases between. Germline assignment: CDR1 SGHAT and CDR2 FQNNGV. The CDR3 runs to 14 residues.

The CDR3 here is CASSEAYNEQFF. The CDR3 DNA reads as TGTGCCAGCAGTGAAGCTTACAATGAGCAGTTCTTC. The chain couples TRBV6-1 to TRBJ2-1; no clear D gene. This CDR3 is 12 amino acids long. Germline V gene data show CDR1 as MNHNS and CDR2 as SASEGT. Deletions cut 0 bases from V and 4 bases from J, with 1 base between.

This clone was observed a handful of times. The CDR3 nucleotides read TGTGCCAGTAGTCGGACGGGTTCCTACAATGAGCAGTTCTTC. Translating it yields CASSRTGSYNEQFF. V and J are TRBV19 and TRBJ2-1; the D is unclear. Germline V lookup: CDR1 LNHDA, CDR2 SQIVND (reference sequence). Trimming took off 5 bases at V and 1 base at J, with 9 bases between the two ends. The CDR3 sequence is 14 residues long.

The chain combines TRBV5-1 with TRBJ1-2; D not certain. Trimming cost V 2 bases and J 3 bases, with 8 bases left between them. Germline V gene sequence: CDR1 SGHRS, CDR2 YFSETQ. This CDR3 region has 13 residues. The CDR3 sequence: CASSFLQDYGYTF. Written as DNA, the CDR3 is TGCGCCAGCAGCTTCCTCCAGGACTATGGCTACACCTTC.

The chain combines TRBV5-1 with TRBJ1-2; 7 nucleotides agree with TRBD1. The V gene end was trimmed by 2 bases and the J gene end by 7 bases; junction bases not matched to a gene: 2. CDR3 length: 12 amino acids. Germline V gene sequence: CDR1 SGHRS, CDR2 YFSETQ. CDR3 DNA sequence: TGCGCCAGCAGCTTTACAGGGGCTGGCTACACCTTC. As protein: CASSFTGAGYTF.

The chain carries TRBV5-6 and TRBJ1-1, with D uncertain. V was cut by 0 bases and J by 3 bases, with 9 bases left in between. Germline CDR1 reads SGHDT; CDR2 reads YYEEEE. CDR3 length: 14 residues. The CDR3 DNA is TGTGCCAGCAGCTTGGGCGGGGTTGACACTGAAGCTTTCTTT. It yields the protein CASSLGGVDTEAFF.

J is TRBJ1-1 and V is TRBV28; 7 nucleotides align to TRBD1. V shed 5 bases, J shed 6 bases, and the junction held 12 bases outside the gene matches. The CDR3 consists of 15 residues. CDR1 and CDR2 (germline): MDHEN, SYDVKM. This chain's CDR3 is CASSEPRTGHPEAFF. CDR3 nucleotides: TGTGCCAGCAGTGAGCCTAGGACAGGCCATCCTGAAGCTTTCTTT. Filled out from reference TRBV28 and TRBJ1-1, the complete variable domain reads DVKVTQSSRYLVKRTGEKVFLECVQDMDHENMFWYRQDPGLGLRLIYFSYDVKMKEKGDIPEGYSVSREKKERFSLILESASTNQTSMYLCASSEPRTGHPEAFFGQGTRLTVV.

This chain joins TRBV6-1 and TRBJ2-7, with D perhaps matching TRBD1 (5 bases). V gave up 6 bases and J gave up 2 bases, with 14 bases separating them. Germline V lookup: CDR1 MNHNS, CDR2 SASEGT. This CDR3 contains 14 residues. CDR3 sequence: CASSILPDTYEQYV. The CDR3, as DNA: TGTGCCAGCAGCATCCTGCCGGACACCTACGAGCAGTACGTC.

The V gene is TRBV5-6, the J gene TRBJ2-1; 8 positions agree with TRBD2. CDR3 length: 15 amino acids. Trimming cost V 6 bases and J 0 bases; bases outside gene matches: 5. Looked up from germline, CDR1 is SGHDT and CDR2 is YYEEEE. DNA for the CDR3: TGTGCCAGCACCAGGACTAGCTTCTCCTACAATGAGCAGTTCTTC. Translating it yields CASTRTSFSYNEQFF.

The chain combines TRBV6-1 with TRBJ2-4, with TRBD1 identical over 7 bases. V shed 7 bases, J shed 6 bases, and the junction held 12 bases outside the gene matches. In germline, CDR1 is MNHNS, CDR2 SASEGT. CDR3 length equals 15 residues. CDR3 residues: CASKGGLDGRNIQYF. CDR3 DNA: TGTGCCAGCAAAGGGGGCTTGGATGGGAGAAACATTCAGTACTTC.

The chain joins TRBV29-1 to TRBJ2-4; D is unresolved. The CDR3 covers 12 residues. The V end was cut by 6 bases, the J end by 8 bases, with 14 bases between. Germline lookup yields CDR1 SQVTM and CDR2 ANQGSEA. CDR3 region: CSVTSGGDIQYF. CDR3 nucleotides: TGCAGCGTCACGAGTGGTGGGGACATTCAGTACTTC.

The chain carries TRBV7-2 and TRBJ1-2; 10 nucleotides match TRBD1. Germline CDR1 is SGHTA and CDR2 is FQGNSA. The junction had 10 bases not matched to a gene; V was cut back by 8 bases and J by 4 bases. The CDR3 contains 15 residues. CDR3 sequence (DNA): TGTGCCAGCTCACGACAGGGGGCCTCGAGCTATGGCTACACCTTC. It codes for CASSRQGASSYGYTF.

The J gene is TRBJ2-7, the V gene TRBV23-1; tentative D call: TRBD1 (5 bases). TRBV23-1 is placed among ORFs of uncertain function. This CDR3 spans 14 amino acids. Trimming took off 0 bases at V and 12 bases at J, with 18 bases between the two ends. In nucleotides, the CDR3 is TGCGCCAGCAGTCAATCAGGACCCCGTAGTGGGGCGTACGTC. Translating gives CASSQSGPRSGAYV.

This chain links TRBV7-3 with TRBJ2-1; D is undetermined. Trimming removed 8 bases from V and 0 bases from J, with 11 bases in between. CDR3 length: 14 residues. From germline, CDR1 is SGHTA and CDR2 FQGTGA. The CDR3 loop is CASAEPGSYNEQFF. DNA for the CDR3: TGTGCCAGCGCTGAACCAGGCTCCTACAATGAGCAGTTCTTC.

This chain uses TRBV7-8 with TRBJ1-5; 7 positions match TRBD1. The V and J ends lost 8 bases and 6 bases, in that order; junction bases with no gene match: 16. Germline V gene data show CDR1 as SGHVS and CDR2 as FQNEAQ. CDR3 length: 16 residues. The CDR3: CASVLRGGRTSQPQHF. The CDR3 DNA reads TGTGCCAGCGTGCTTAGAGGGGGCAGGACGAGTCAGCCCCAGCATTTT.

CDR3 coding DNA: TGTGCCAGCAGCGTAGATTCTGGGAACAAAGAAAAACTGTTTTTT. It translates to CASSVDSGNKEKLFF. The chain carries TRBV9 and TRBJ1-4; D remains ambiguous. CDR3 size: 15 residues. Trimming pared 0 bases from V and 8 bases from J, leaving 14 bases between. The germline gives CDR1 SGDLS, CDR2 YYNGEE. Looking up the rest from reference TRBV9 and TRBJ1-4 gives the full variable domain: DSGVTQTPKHLITATGQRVTLRCSPRSGDLSVYWYQQSLDQGLQFLIQYYNGEERAKGNILERFSAQQFPDLHSELNLSSLELGDSALYFCASSVDSGNKEKLFFGSGTQLSVL.

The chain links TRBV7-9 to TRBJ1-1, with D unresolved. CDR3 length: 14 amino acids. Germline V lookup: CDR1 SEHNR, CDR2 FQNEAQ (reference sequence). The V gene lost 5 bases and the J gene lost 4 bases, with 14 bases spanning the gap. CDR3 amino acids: CASSEGRWGTEAFF. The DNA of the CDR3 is TGTGCCAGCAGCGAAGGGAGATGGGGCACTGAAGCTTTCTTT.

The CDR3 DNA is TGTGCCAGCAGTTCGGCACAGGGACGTTCACCCCTCCACTTT. Its protein is CASSSAQGRSPLHF. The chain employs TRBV27 and TRBJ1-6; D perhaps matches TRBD1 (6 bases). CDR3 length equals 14 residues. V lost 4 bases to trimming and J lost 9 bases, with 13 bases between them. Germline loops: CDR1 MNHEY, CDR2 SMNVEV (reference sequence).

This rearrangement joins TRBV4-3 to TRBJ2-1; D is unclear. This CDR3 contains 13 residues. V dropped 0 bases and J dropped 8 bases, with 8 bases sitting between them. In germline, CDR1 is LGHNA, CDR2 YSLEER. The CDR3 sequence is CASSQDLAYEQFF. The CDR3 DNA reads TGCGCCAGCAGCCAAGATCTCGCATATGAGCAGTTCTTC.

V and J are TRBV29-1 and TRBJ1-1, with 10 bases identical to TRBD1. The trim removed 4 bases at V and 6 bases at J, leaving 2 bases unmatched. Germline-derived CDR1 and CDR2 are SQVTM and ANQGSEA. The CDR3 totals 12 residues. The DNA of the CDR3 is TGCAGCGTTGCGGGACAGGGGTCTGAAGCTTTCTTT. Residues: CSVAGQGSEAFF.

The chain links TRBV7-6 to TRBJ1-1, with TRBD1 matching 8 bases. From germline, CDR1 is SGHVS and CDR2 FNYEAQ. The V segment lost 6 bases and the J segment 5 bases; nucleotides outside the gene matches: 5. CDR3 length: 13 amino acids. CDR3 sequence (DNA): TGTGCCAGCAGTGTCAGGGGGCTTACTGAAGCTTTCTTT. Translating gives CASSVRGLTEAFF.

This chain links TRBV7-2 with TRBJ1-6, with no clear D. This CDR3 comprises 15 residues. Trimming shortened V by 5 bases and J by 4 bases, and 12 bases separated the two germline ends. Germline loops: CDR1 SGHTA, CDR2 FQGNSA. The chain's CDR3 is CASSPRTVYNSPLHF. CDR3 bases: TGTGCCAGCAGCCCCAGGACCGTGTATAATTCACCCCTCCACTTT.

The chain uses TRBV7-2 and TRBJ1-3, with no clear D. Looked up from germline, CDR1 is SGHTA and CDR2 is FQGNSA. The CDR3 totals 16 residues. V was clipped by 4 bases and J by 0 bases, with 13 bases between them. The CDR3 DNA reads TGTGCCAGCAGCTCAGAGCCTTTTAGCTCTGGAAACACCATATATTTT. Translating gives CASSSEPFSSGNTIYF.

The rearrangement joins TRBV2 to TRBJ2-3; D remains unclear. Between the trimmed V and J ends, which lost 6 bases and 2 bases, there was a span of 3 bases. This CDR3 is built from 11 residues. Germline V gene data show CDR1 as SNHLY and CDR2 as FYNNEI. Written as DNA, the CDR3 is TGTGCCAGCAGCGTCACAGATACGCAGTATTTT. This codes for CASSVTDTQYF.

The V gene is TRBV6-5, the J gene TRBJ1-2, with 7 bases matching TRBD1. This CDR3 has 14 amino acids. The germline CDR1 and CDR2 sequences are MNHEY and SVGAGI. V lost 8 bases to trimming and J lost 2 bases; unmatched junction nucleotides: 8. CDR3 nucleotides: TGTGCCAGCCGATACAGGGGAGGGAACTATGGCTACACCTTC. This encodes CASRYRGGNYGYTF.

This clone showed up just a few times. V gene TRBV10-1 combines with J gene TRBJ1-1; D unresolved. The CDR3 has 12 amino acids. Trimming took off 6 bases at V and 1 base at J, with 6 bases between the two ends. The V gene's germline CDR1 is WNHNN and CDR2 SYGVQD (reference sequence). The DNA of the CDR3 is TGCGCCAGCAGAGGGTCGAACACTGAAGCTTTCTTT. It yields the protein CASRGSNTEAFF.